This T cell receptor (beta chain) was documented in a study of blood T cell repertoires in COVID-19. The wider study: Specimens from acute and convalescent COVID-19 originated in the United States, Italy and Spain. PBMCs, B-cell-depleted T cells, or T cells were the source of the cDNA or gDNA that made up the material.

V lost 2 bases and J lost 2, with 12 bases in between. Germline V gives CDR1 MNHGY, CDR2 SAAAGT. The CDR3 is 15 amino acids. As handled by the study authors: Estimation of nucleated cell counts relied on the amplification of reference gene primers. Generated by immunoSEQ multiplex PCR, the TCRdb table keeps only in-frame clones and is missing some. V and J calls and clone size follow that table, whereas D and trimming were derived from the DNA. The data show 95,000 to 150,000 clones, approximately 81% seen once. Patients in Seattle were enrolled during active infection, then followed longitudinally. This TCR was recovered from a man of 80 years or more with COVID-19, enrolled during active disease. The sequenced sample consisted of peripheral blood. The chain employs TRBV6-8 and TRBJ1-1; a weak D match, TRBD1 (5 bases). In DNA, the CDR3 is TGTGCCAGCAGTTACCGGGGCGGGATCAACACTGAAGCTTTCTTT. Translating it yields CASSYRGGINTEAFF.